One T cell receptor beta chain is described in this entry. The antigen is not known. Deletions cut 5 bases from V and 8 bases from J, with 22 bases between. CDR1 and CDR2 (germline): SEHNR, FQNEAQ (reference sequence). There are 16 residues in the CDR3. This specimen comes from a study of spatial heterogeneity in lung cancer. Every molecule of TCR cDNA had its own unique molecular identifier. One entry per CDR3 protein, called by TCRdb with MiXCR from the 5' RACE reads. This sample carries over 14,000 distinct CDR3 sequences, under 8% of them seen once, and the ten largest clones take 8.9%. Noted time point: sample taken at primary tumor resection. Points from the study as a whole: Tumoral mutation counts were tracked by counts of expanded intratumoral alpha and beta TCRs.

The chain carries TRBV7-9 and TRBJ1-3; tentatively, D is TRBD1 (5 bases). The TCR sequence derives from a male donor with early-stage non-small cell lung cancer. Sequencing used lung tumor tissue, obtained at surgery. The CDR3 here is CASSPRTNTPVDTIYF. The CDR3 coding sequence is TGTGCCAGCAGCCCTAGGACAAATACGCCCGTCGACACCATATATTTT. The variable domain in full, with the rest retrieved from reference TRBV7-9 and TRBJ1-3, is DTGVSQNPRHKITKRGQNVTFRCDPISEHNRLYWYRQTLGQGPEFLTYFQNEAQLEKSRLLSDRFSAERPKGSFSTLEIQRTEQGDSAMYLCASSPRTNTPVDTIYFGEGSWLTVV.